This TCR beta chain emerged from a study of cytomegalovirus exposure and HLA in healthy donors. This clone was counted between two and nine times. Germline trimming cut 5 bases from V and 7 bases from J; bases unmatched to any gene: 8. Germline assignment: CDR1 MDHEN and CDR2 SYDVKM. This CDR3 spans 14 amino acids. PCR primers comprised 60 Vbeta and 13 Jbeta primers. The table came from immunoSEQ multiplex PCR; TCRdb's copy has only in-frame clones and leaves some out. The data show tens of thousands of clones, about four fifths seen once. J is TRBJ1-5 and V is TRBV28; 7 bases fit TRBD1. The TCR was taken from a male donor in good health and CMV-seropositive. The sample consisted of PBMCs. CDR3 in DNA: TGTGCCAGCAGTCGACAGGGAAACGGGCAGCCCCAGCATTTT. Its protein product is CASSRQGNGQPQHF.